A single sample is the source of the 21 T cell receptor beta chains below, sequenced in a study of CD8+CD57+ T cells in acquired aplastic anemia. The template used for profiling TCR beta VDJ and CDR3 was genomic DNA. TCRdb recomputed calls from the reads with MiXCR, one row per CDR3 protein. The sample holds more than 150,000 distinct CDR3 sequences, roughly 50% seen once. Patients chosen for sequencing had CD8+CD57+ cells that had expanded, as shown by flow cytometry. Input material: sorted CD4+, CD8+, or CD8+CD57+ T cells (not recorded which) from PBMCs. The receptors stem from a human donor with aplastic anemia.

V usage is TRBV30 and J usage is TRBJ2-2; possibly TRBD1 or TRBD2 for D (5 bases each). The germline V gene has CDR1 GTSNPN and CDR2 SVGIG (reference sequence). The ends were cut back, 1 base at V and 3 bases at J, with 9 bases in the middle. This CDR3 is built from 14 residues. CDR3 amino acids: CAWSGLGDTGELFF. CDR3 in DNA: TGTGCCTGGAGTGGGCTGGGGGACACCGGGGAGCTGTTTTTT.

The chain recombines TRBV5-1 with TRBJ1-2; D is possibly TRBD1 (6 bases). From germline, CDR1 is SGHRS and CDR2 YFSETQ. The CDR3 spans 17 residues. V was trimmed by 2 bases and J by 0 bases, leaving 17 bases between them. CDR3 protein: CASSFFGGASSNYGYTF. The CDR3 DNA reads as TGCGCCAGCAGCTTCTTTGGGGGCGCGTCGTCTAACTATGGCTACACCTTC.

There are a few counts of this clonotype. The rearrangement links TRBV18 to TRBJ2-5, with D unresolved. The CDR3 loop spans 13 amino acids. Germline assignment: CDR1 KGHSH and CDR2 LQKENI. V was trimmed by 7 bases and J by 2 bases, leaving 11 bases between them. The chain's CDR3 is CASCRKLQETQYF. The DNA for the CDR3 is TGTGCCAGCTGCCGGAAACTGCAAGAGACCCAGTACTTC. The complete variable domain, with remaining parts taken from reference TRBV18 and TRBJ2-5, reads NAGVMQNPRHLVRRRGQEARLRCSPMKGHSHVYWYRQLPEEGLKFMVYLQKENIIDESGMPKERFSAEFPKEGPSILRIQQVVRGDSAAYFCASCRKLQETQYFGPGTRLLVL.

This chain uses TRBV12-3 or TRBV12-4 with TRBJ2-4, with D tentatively TRBD1 (5 bases). The ends were cut back, 2 bases at V and 8 bases at J, with 10 bases in the middle. The CDR3 runs 13 residues. CDR3 in amino acids: CASSLNRLHIQYF. CDR3 nucleotides: TGTGCCAGCAGTTTAAACAGGTTACACATTCAGTACTTC.

This rearrangement joins TRBV15 to TRBJ1-1; maybe TRBD1 (5 bases). Germline V gives CDR1 LNHNV, CDR2 YYDKDF (reference sequence). The germline V and J ends were trimmed by 6 bases and 7 bases, with 12 bases remaining between them. CDR3 size: 12 residues. CDR3 region: CATRTVEGEAFF. CDR3 DNA: TGTGCCACCAGGACAGTAGAGGGTGAAGCTTTCTTT.

This chain connects TRBV5-1 to TRBJ1-4, with no clear D. The V gene lost 0 bases and the J gene lost 4 bases, with 10 bases spanning the gap. The CDR3 contains 15 residues. From germline, CDR1 is SGHRS and CDR2 YFSETQ. The CDR3 protein is CASSLEAGFNEKLFF. Written as DNA, the CDR3 is TGCGCCAGCAGCTTGGAAGCCGGGTTTAATGAAAAACTGTTTTTT.

Concerning this clonotype: This could be a read error, since a much larger clone is one nucleotide away. The CDR3 end shows no conserved phenylalanine or tryptophan, and so a read error is likely. The J gene is TRBJ1-5, the V gene TRBV2; no clear D. Trimming removed 5 bases at V and 3 bases at J, with 8 bases between. CDR1 and CDR2 from the germline V gene are SNHLY and FYNNEI. The CDR3 covers 13 residues. This chain's CDR3 is CASSFWDNQPQHL. DNA for the CDR3: TGTGCCAGCAGTTTTTGGGACAATCAGCCCCAGCATCTT.

This clonotype was observed at least ten times. The gene calls are TRBV5-5 and TRBJ1-5, with D possibly being TRBD1 (6 bases). This CDR3 contains 16 residues. Germline lookup yields CDR1 SGHKS and CDR2 YYEKEE (reference sequence). V was clipped by 0 bases and J by 5 bases, with 15 bases between them. CDR3 in DNA: TGTGCCAGCAGCTTGGCCCCGGGGGCGGTATATCAGCCCCAGCATTTT. Encoded protein: CASSLAPGAVYQPQHF.

In this sample, this clonotype turned up many times. This rearrangement joins TRBV11-2 to TRBJ1-5; 9 bases fit TRBD1. The germline CDR1 and CDR2 sequences are SGHAT and FQNNGV. The V gene end was trimmed by 5 bases and the J gene end by 2 bases; junction bases not matched to a gene: 13. The CDR3 length is 18 residues. CDR3 sequence: CASSPRRGQGQRNQPQHF. The CDR3 DNA reads TGTGCCAGCAGCCCCCGAAGGGGACAGGGTCAACGCAATCAGCCCCAGCATTTT.

The genes are TRBV7-3 and TRBJ2-7; possible D gene TRBD1, 6 bases. CDR3 length equals 14 residues. The V gene lost 5 bases and the J gene lost 2 bases, with 13 bases spanning the gap. Germline V lookup: CDR1 SGHTA, CDR2 FQGTGA. The CDR3 DNA sequence: TGTGCCAGCAGCGGGCAGCAGGGGCCCTACGAGCAGTACTTC. Translating gives CASSGQQGPYEQYF.

This clonotype was observed many times. This chain joins TRBV19 and TRBJ2-7; D is perhaps TRBD1 (5 bases). Looked up from germline, CDR1 is LNHDA and CDR2 is SQIVND (reference sequence). The V end lost 5 bases, the J end lost 0 bases, and 14 bases lay between the germline ends. The CDR3 totals 15 residues. This CDR3 reads CASSLAQGGSYEQYF. CDR3 coding DNA: TGTGCCAGTAGTCTCGCGCAGGGTGGCTCCTACGAGCAGTACTTC.

This clonotype was counted only a few times. This chain uses TRBV7-9 with TRBJ1-6; D possibly corresponds to TRBD1 (6 bases). The CDR3 runs to 14 residues. With 5 bases removed from V and 5 bases from J, the gap between germline ends came to 10 bases. CDR1 is SEHNR, CDR2 FQNEAQ, per germline (reference sequence). This CDR3 is CASSHTGNNSPLHF. The CDR3 DNA is TGTGCCAGCAGCCATACAGGGAATAATTCACCCCTCCACTTT.

The chain employs TRBV5-6 and TRBJ1-1; no clear D gene. Germline lookup yields CDR1 SGHDT and CDR2 YYEEEE. Trimming stripped 0 bases from V and 1 base from J, with 10 bases between. The CDR3 is 15 amino acids. CDR3 nucleotide sequence: TGTGCCAGCAGCTTGGTAGTGCTGGGGAACACTGAAGCTTTCTTT. It codes for CASSLVVLGNTEAFF.

This clonotype was recorded at least ten times. The gene calls are TRBV6-1 and TRBJ2-7; TRBD1 aligns across 7 bases. Trimming at V came to 7 bases and at J to 0 bases, leaving 9 bases not matched to a gene. In germline, CDR1 is MNHNS, CDR2 SASEGT. The CDR3 is 15 amino acids. The CDR3 bases are TGTGCCAGCAATGCTCGAACAGGGGCCTCCTACGAGCAGTACTTC. This sequence encodes CASNARTGASYEQYF.

This clonotype was picked up many times. Germline is not matched at one junction end, which may reflect a read error. The CDR3 bases are TGTGCCAGCAGGTTAGGTCTGAGCACTGAAGCTTTCTTT. Protein: CASRLGLSTEAFF. The chain joins TRBV7-8 to TRBJ1-1; D gene unclear. The V gene's germline CDR1 is SGHVS and CDR2 FQNEAQ. CDR3 size: 13 residues. Together with reference TRBV7-8 and TRBJ1-1, the CDR3 gives the full variable domain: GAGVSQSPRYKVAKRGQDVALRCDPISGHVSLFWYQQALGQGPEFLTYFQNEAQLDKSGLPSDRFFAERPEGSVSTLKIQRTQQEDSAVYLCASRLGLSTEAFFGQGTRLTVV.

About this clonotype: A single base separates this from a much larger clone, so it may be a read error. V is TRBV7-8 and J is TRBJ2-7; 7 nucleotides agree with TRBD1. The J call is in doubt because the DNA end fits TRBJ2-1 better. The CDR3 has 14 residues. CDR1 is SGHVS and CDR2 is FQNEAQ in the germline V gene. CDR3 DNA: TGTGCCAGCAGCTCACAGGGGTGGGCCTACGAGCAGTTCTTC. Amino acid sequence: CASSSQGWAYEQFF.

This rearrangement joins TRBV9 to TRBJ1-2, with D uncertain. V was clipped by 4 bases and J by 7 bases, with 11 bases between them. The length of the CDR3 is 12 residues. Germline lookup yields CDR1 SGDLS and CDR2 YYNGEE. CDR3 amino acids: CASSSGLAGYTF. The CDR3 DNA reads TGTGCCAGCAGCTCCGGATTGGCTGGCTACACCTTC.

The rearrangement joins TRBV7-9 to TRBJ1-1; no definite D call. This CDR3 comprises 12 residues. Germline V gives CDR1 SEHNR, CDR2 FQNEAQ (reference sequence). The germline V and J ends were trimmed by 0 bases and 7 bases, with 6 bases remaining between them. The CDR3 sequence: CASSLADGEAFF. Here the CDR3 DNA reads TGTGCCAGCAGCTTAGCCGACGGTGAAGCTTTCTTT.

The table lists this clonotype with many counts. The chain links TRBV3-1 to TRBJ2-7, with TRBD1 identical over 12 bases. With V trimmed by 2 bases and J by 4 bases, 3 bases remained unmatched. The CDR3 extends over 15 amino acids. Germline CDR1 and CDR2: LGHDT and YNNKEL (reference sequence). The CDR3 DNA is TGTGCCAGCAGCCAATCGGGACAGGGGGCTTACGAGCAGTACTTC. Translated, it gives CASSQSGQGAYEQYF.

The CDR3 DNA reads TGTGCCAGCAGCTCGACAGGGAATTCACCCCTCCACTTT. This translates into CASSSTGNSPLHF. The gene calls are TRBV7-9 and TRBJ1-6, with 7 bases identical to TRBD1. The germline V gene encodes CDR1 SEHNR and CDR2 FQNEAQ (reference sequence). With 4 bases clipped from V and 7 bases from J, the junction kept 1 base outside the gene matches. CDR3 length: 13 amino acids. The full variable domain, with the rest looked up from reference TRBV7-9 and TRBJ1-6, is DTGVSQNPRHKITKRGQNVTFRCDPISEHNRLYWYRQTLGQGPEFLTYFQNEAQLEKSRLLSDRFSAERPKGSFSTLEIQRTEQGDSAMYLCASSSTGNSPLHFGNGTRLTVT.

The chain links TRBV24-1 to TRBJ1-4; D unresolved. CDR3 length: 13 amino acids. The V end was cut by 8 bases, the J end by 4 bases, with 10 bases between. The germline gives CDR1 KGHDR, CDR2 SFDVKD. CDR3 DNA sequence: TGTGCCACCAACGACGGATATAATGAAAAACTGTTTTTT. The encoded protein is CATNDGYNEKLFF.